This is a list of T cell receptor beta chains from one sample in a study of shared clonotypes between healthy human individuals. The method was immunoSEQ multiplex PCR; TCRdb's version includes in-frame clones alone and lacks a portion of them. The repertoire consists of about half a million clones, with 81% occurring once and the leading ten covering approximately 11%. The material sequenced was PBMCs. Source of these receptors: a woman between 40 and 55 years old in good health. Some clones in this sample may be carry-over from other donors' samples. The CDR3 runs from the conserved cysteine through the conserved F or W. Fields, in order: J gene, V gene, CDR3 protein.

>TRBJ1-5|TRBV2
CASSKAGGQYSNQPQHF
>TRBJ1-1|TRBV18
CASSPSSGNTEAFF
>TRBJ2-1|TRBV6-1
CASSEVFEIWRFF
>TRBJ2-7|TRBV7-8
CASSFSPTLLEQYF
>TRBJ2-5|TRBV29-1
CSVELAGGETQYF
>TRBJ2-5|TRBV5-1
CASSVTGEGTQYF
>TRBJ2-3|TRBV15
CATSRGQGAQYF
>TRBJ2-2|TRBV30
CAWSWGLAGATGELFF
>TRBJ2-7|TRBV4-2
CASSQELRTSGNEQYF
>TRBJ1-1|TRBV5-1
CASSETRNTEAFF
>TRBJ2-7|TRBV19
CASRGSSYEQYF
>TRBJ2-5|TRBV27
CASSSLGTVEETQYF
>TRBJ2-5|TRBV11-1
CASSSRGAREETQYF
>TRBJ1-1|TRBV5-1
CASSSQGSPTEAFF
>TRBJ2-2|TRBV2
CASDLGRDTGELFF
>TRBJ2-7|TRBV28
CASSLTGLIYEQYF
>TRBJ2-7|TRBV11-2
CASSLEVAGAYEQYF
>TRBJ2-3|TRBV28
CASSPLGPRRTDTQYF
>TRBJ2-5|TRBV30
CAWSVGLEETQYF
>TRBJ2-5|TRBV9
CASSVGPLVTSETQYF
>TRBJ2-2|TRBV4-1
CASSPGWGTGELFF
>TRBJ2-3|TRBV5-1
CASSHRLAGGEDTQYF
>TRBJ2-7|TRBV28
CASSSQPDGTGSYEQYF
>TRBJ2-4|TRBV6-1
CASSDRTNKNIQYF
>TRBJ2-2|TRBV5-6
CASSPRPHSGRNTGELFF
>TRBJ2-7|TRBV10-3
CAISELAGGGHEQYF
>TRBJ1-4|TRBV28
CASSSRGEKLFF
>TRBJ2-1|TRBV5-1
CASSSSGPPYNEQFF
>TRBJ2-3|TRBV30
CAWGGGLADGDTQYF
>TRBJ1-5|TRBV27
CASSLQAGNQPQHF
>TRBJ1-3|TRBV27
CASRLQGAGNTIYF
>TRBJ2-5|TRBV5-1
CASSFTGTSEEETQYF
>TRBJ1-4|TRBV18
CASSQEGGTNEKLFF
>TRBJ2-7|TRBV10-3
CAISDPGTGGAEQYF
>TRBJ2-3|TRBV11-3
CASSSGLAGVADTQYF
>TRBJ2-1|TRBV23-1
CASSPPGHYNEQFF
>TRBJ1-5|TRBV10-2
CASSEWHQPQHF
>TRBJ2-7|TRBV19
CATGTGVDEQYF
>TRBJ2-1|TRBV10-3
CAITKGLAGVGEQFF
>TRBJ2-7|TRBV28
CASSLTGASSYEQYF
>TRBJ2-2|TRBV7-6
CAARGTVTGELFF
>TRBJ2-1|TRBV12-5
CASGYYNEQFF
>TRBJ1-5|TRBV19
CASSNMGQGNQPQHF
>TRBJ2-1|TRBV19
CASSMDYTNEQFF
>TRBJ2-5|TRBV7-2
CASSHAGQSWETQYF
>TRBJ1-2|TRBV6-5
CASSYSAVTTNYGYTF
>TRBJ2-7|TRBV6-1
CASSDKVSPSEQYF
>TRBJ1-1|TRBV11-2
CASSFVGQNTEAFF
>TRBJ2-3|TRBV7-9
CASSTRQGTDTQYF
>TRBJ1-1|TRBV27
CASSLIGAGTEAFF
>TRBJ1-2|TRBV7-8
CASSSDRGGYGYTF
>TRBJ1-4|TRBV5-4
CASSFQGGDGEKLFF
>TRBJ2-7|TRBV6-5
CASSSYGTGNEQYF
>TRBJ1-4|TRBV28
CASSGGRNEKLFF